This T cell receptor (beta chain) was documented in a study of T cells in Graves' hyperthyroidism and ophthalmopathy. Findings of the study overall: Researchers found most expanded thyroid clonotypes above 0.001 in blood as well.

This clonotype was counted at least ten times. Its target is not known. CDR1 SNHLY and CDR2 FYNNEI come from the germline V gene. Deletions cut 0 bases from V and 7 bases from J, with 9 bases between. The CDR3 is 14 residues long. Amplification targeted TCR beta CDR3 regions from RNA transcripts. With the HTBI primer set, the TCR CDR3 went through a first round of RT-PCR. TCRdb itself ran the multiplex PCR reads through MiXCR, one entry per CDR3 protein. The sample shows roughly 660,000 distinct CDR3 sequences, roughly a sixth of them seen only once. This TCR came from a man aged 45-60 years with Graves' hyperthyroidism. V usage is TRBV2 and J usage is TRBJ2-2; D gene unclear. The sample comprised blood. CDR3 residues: CASSEAPGHGELFF. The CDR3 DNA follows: TGTGCCAGCAGTGAAGCACCGGGCCACGGGGAGCTGTTTTTT.